This TCR beta chain was sequenced during a study of molecular identifiers for immune sequencing clone quantification (dated by TCRdb to the late 2010s). A note on the overall study: In a replicate experiment, RNA from about 19,000 or 110,000 naive CD8 T cells was split into five aliquots, four of which were sequenced. This methods study benchmarked molecular-identifier clustering-based TCR repertoire sequencing (MIDCIRS) and TCR RNA copy counting, using CD8 T cells to do so. What the study reported, not specific to this receptor: Around 2.9 recovered TCR RNA copies per cell were obtained by modeling, versus around 9.8 by digital PCR, implying a capture efficiency of approximately 30%. Spiked-in Jurkat TCR RNA equal to a single cell's worth was reported to be detectable even within 1,200,000 naive CD8 T cells. The naive libraries included spiked-in Jurkat TCR RNA (10 copies' worth), and this RNA is not part of the donor repertoire. When barcode sub-clustering was omitted, TCR diversity was inflated by chimeric consensus sequences, with chimeras reaching as high as 47%. In CMV-specific effector cells, clones with more than 20 RNA copies contained over 98% of molecules, whereas in naive cells such clones contained under 1% of molecules. Highly expanded clone sizes could be underestimated if identical TCR molecules share a barcode.

The CDR3 goes from the cysteine to the phenylalanine over 13 residues. The retained sequence is limited to the CDR3, 39 bases, with the frame set at the first base. The junction shows trimming of 7 bases on V and 2 bases on J, plus 12 bases between the germline ends. CDR1 and CDR2 are read off the germline V gene as MNHEY and SVGEGT. As regards this clonotype: It lacks a known antigen. No quality values exist for individual bases; no much larger clone is one base distant.

Libraries of naive CD8 T cells were generated from roughly 21,000 to 960,000 sorted cells, with 10%, 30% or 50% of the purified RNA used. Naive CD8 T cells were FACS-sorted as CD8+CD4-CCR7+CD45RA+ on a BD FACSAria II into RLT Plus buffer. Around 10 TCR copies' worth of Jurkat RNA were spiked into about 20,000-1,100,000 naive CD8 T cell samples to test detection sensitivity. Enrichment of CD8 T cells was done with RosetteSep CD8+ T Cell Enrichment Cocktail plus Ficoll-Paque, and ACK red cell lysis came afterward. Library creation used PCR. Data came from a NextSeq 500. Bulk TCR libraries were generated as previously described, with the TCR primers listed in Table S5 used. Purification of total RNA was performed with the Qiagen AllPrep DNA/RNA kit. Reads from multiple sequencing runs of the same library were pooled before analysis. The authors' analysis ran thus. Reads were retained only if an exact TCR constant sequence was present, and the retained reads were trimmed to 150 nt and grouped according to their 12-nt molecular barcodes. Reads in each barcode group were sub-clustered using a 15% Levenshtein threshold, and a quality-weighted consensus sequence was built for each RNA molecule. Non-functional sequences were removed, as were lower-count sequences one edit away from another. Barcode sub-clusters with fewer than 20% of the maximum read count were removed, based on fitting two negative binomial distributions. TCRdb itself trimmed the public reads at Q25 with fastp, ran MiXCR and retained productive beta chains. When rows share a CDR3 protein, they turn into one entry using the most common DNA and genes. The authors' filters were not applied to this entry. The sample profile shows about 320,000 distinct CDR3 sequences; 24% of them were found once. 0.65% to 0.75% of the sample is taken by the ten largest.

Sequenced material: naive CD8+ T cells from blood, with Jurkat cell RNA spiked in. According to the study, the label for this sample's cell subset or site signals: FACS-sorted CD8+CD4-CCR7+CD45RA+ naive T cells. The source of this sequence is a human donor in good health. Some libraries in this study had Jurkat cell RNA spiked in. The V and J segments used are TRBV6-2 or TRBV6-3 and TRBJ2-7; D gene: possibly TRBD1, on 6 matching bases. In nucleotides, the sequence is TGTGCCAGCACCTGGGGGCCAACCTACGAGCAGTACTTC. Its protein product is CASTWGPTYEQYF.